These T cell receptor beta chains were read from a single sample in a study of Ad26.COV2.S vaccination and SARS-CoV-2 variants. Method: immunoSEQ multiplex PCR; TCRdb's copy keeps in-frame clones and lacks some. The sample holds about 180,000 clones, around 88% seen once. Here the sequenced sample was peripheral blood, taken after recovery from COVID-19. The receptors stem from a human donor who had recovered from COVID-19. The CDR3 runs from the conserved cysteine through the conserved F or W. The D gene is left open where the match is weak. Clone sizes are given selectively: once, few, many, or a class where the clone is expanded.

V: TRBV5-6
J: TRBJ1-1
size: NA
D: NA
CDR3: CASSLPSTFTEAFF
DNA: TGTGCCAGCAGCCTCCCCTCTACTTTCACTGAAGCTTTCTTT

V: TRBV29-1
J: TRBJ1-1
size: few
D: NA
CDR3: CSVEGVEAFF
DNA: TGCAGCGTTGAAGGGGTAGAAGCTTTCTTT

V: TRBV7-9
J: TRBJ1-5
size: NA
D: NA
CDR3: CASSTPGANQPQHF
DNA: TGTGCCAGCAGCACTCCGGGCGCCAATCAGCCCCAGCATTTT

V: TRBV4-1
J: TRBJ2-7
size: NA
D: NA
CDR3: CASSQGAGSDEQYF
DNA: TGCGCCAGCAGCCAAGGGGCAGGGTCTGACGAGCAGTACTTC

V: TRBV5-1
J: TRBJ2-7
size: NA
D: TRBD1
CDR3: CASSLRQGAGEQYF
DNA: TGCGCCAGCAGCTTAAGGCAGGGGGCGGGCGAGCAGTACTTC

V: TRBV5-1
J: TRBJ2-3
size: NA
D: TRBD2
CDR3: CASGTSGKTDTQYF
DNA: TGCGCCAGTGGGACTAGCGGGAAGACAGATACGCAGTATTTT

V: TRBV6-5
J: TRBJ2-3
size: NA
D: TRBD2
CDR3: CASSLLAPSTDTQYF
DNA: TGTGCCAGCAGTTTACTAGCGCCTAGCACAGATACGCAGTATTTT

V: TRBV24-1
J: TRBJ2-3
size: NA
D: NA
CDR3: CATSDLRRGQDTQYF
DNA: TGTGCCACCAGTGATTTAAGGCGGGGGCAAGATACGCAGTATTTT

V: TRBV7-2
J: TRBJ1-1
size: NA
D: NA
CDR3: CASSFGYTEAFF
DNA: TGTGCCAGCAGCTTTGGGTACACTGAAGCTTTCTTT

V: TRBV18
J: TRBJ2-1
size: once
D: TRBD1
CDR3: CASSDRQGAYNEQFF
DNA: TGTGCCAGCTCAGACCGACAGGGGGCATACAATGAGCAGTTCTTC

V: TRBV20-1
J: TRBJ2-1
size: NA
D: TRBD2
CDR3: CSASGLAGGINEQFF
DNA: TGCAGTGCTAGTGGCTTAGCGGGAGGTATCAATGAGCAGTTCTTC

V: TRBV15
J: TRBJ2-7
size: NA
D: NA
CDR3: CATSKNEQVYEQYF
DNA: TGTGCCACCAGCAAAAATGAACAGGTATACGAGCAGTACTTC

V: TRBV5-4
J: TRBJ1-2
size: NA
D: NA
CDR3: CASSPDLTNYGYTF
DNA: TGTGCCAGCAGCCCGGACCTGACCAACTATGGCTACACCTTC

V: TRBV7-2
J: TRBJ1-1
size: NA
D: TRBD1
CDR3: CASSLVQGRTETEAFF
DNA: TGTGCCAGCAGCTTAGTACAGGGGAGGACGGAGACTGAAGCTTTCTTT

V: TRBV6-6
J: TRBJ2-7
size: NA
D: TRBD1
CDR3: CASIQGIGYEQYF
DNA: TGTGCCAGCATACAGGGGATTGGATACGAGCAGTACTTC

V: TRBV6-5
J: TRBJ2-3
size: NA
D: TRBD1
CDR3: CASCRDRGQDTQYF
DNA: TGTGCCAGCTGCCGGGACAGGGGGCAAGATACGCAGTATTTT

V: TRBV5-4
J: TRBJ2-7
size: NA
D: TRBD2
CDR3: CASSLDGGGAYEQYF
DNA: TGTGCCAGCAGCTTGGATGGCGGGGGGGCGTACGAGCAGTACTTC

V: TRBV5-4
J: TRBJ2-7
size: NA
D: TRBD2
CDR3: CASGALAGDSYEQYF
DNA: TGTGCCAGCGGTGCCCTAGCGGGGGACTCCTACGAGCAGTACTTC

V: TRBV5-1
J: TRBJ1-2
size: NA
D: NA
CDR3: CASSLLTPDYGYTF
DNA: TGCGCCAGCAGTTTGCTGACACCAGACTATGGCTACACCTTC

V: TRBV6-5
J: TRBJ1-1
size: NA
D: NA
CDR3: CASSLTGNAAFF
DNA: TGTGCCAGCAGTTTAACGGGTAATGCAGCTTTCTTT

V: TRBV9
J: TRBJ2-3
size: NA
D: TRBD2
CDR3: CASSVVPHFGGGPTDTQYF
DNA: TGTGCCAGCAGCGTAGTCCCCCATTTCGGGGGGGGGCCGACAGATACGCAGTATTTT

V: TRBV7-9
J: TRBJ2-7
size: NA
D: TRBD1
CDR3: CASSFSLDREIYEQYF
DNA: TGTGCCAGCAGCTTTTCTCTAGACAGGGAGATCTACGAGCAGTACTTC

V: TRBV2
J: TRBJ1-4
size: NA
D: TRBD1
CDR3: CASSVGTGGEKLFF
DNA: TGTGCCAGCAGTGTCGGGACAGGGGGAGAAAAACTGTTTTTT

V: TRBV29-1
J: TRBJ1-2
size: NA
D: TRBD1
CDR3: CSVGVGGQYYGYTF
DNA: TGCAGCGTTGGAGTCGGGGGACAGTACTATGGCTACACCTTC

V: TRBV5-1
J: TRBJ2-5
size: NA
D: NA
CDR3: CASSQMQETQYF
DNA: TGCGCCAGCAGCCAGATGCAAGAGACCCAGTACTTC

V: TRBV10-1
J: TRBJ1-5
size: few
D: NA
CDR3: CATARGRNQPQHF
DNA: TGCGCCACCGCGAGGGGAAGAAATCAGCCCCAGCATTTT

V: TRBV5-1
J: TRBJ1-1
size: NA
D: TRBD1
CDR3: CASSSTGQGVLPRTEAFF
DNA: TGCGCCAGCAGCTCTACTGGACAGGGGGTATTACCGCGCACTGAAGCTTTCTTT

V: TRBV5-8
J: TRBJ2-7
size: NA
D: TRBD2
CDR3: CASSTRDYPYEQYF
DNA: TGTGCCAGCAGCACCCGGGACTACCCCTACGAGCAGTACTTC

V: TRBV18
J: TRBJ1-2
size: NA
D: TRBD1
CDR3: CASSPGQGGGYTF
DNA: TGTGCCAGCTCACCGGGACAGGGCGGCGGCTACACCTTC

V: TRBV19
J: TRBJ1-6
size: NA
D: TRBD1
CDR3: CASMYSHRGINSPLHF
DNA: TGTGCCAGTATGTACTCTCACAGGGGAATCAATTCACCCCTCCACTTT

V: TRBV7-2
J: TRBJ2-7
size: NA
D: TRBD2
CDR3: CASSLAPSGYYEQYF
DNA: TGTGCCAGCAGCTTAGCACCTAGCGGGTACTACGAGCAGTACTTC

V: TRBV5-4
J: TRBJ1-6
size: NA
D: NA
CDR3: CASSLTQDNSPLHF
DNA: TGTGCCAGCAGCTTGACACAAGATAATTCACCCCTCCACTTT